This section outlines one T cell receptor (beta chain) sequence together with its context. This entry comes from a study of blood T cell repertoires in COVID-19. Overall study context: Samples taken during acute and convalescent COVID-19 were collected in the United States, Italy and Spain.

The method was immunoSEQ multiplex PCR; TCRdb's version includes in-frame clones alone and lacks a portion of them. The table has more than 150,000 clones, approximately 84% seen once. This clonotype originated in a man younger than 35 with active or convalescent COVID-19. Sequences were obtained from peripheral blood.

CDR3 nucleotides: TGTGCCAGCACCCCGGGACTTGCCACTGAAGCTTTCTTT. This sequence encodes CASTPGLATEAFF. The chain joins TRBV6-6 to TRBJ1-1, with a possible D match to TRBD1 (5 bases). This CDR3 has 13 residues. CDR1 and CDR2 (germline): MNHNY, SVGAGI (reference sequence). Trimming pared 7 bases from V and 4 bases from J, leaving 13 bases between.